This record covers a single T cell receptor (beta chain). The entry originates in a study of cytomegalovirus exposure and HLA in healthy donors. With 60 Vbeta and 13 Jbeta primers, the PCR was carried out. The data were produced by immunoSEQ multiplex PCR, yet TCRdb's version contains in-frame clones alone and is incomplete. The profile shows 150,000 or so clones, 84% of them singletons. Germline V gives CDR1 LNHNV, CDR2 YYDKDF (reference sequence). The CDR3 has 16 residues. The V gene lost 1 base and the J gene lost 3 bases, with 12 bases spanning the gap. This sequence originates from a man aged 45-60 years in good health and CMV-seropositive. The chain recombines TRBV15 with TRBJ1-4, with D possibly being TRBD1 (5 bases). The material sequenced was PBMCs. The CDR3, as DNA: TGTGCCACCAGCAGAGCCCCAGCAGGGTCTAATGAAAAACTGTTTTTT. This sequence encodes CATSRAPAGSNEKLFF. The full variable domain, in which reference TRBV15 and TRBJ1-4 provide the parts outside the CDR3, is DAMVIQNPRYQVTQFGKPVTLSCSQTLNHNVMYWYQQKSSQAPKLLFHYYDKDFNNEADTPDNFQSRRPNTSFCFLDIRSPGLGDTAMYLCATSRAPAGSNEKLFFGSGTQLSVL.